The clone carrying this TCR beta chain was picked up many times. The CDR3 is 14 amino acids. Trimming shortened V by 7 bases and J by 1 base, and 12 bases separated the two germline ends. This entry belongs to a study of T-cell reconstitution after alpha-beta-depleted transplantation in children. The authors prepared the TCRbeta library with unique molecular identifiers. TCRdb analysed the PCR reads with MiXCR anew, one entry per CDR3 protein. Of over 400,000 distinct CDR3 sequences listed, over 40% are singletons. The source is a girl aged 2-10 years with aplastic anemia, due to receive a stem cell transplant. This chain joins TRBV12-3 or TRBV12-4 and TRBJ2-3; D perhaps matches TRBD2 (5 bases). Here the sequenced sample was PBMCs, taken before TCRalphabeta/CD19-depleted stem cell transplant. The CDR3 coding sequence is TGTGCCAGCACCCCGGACTGGCGCACAGATACGCAGTATTTT. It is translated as CASTPDWRTDTQYF.